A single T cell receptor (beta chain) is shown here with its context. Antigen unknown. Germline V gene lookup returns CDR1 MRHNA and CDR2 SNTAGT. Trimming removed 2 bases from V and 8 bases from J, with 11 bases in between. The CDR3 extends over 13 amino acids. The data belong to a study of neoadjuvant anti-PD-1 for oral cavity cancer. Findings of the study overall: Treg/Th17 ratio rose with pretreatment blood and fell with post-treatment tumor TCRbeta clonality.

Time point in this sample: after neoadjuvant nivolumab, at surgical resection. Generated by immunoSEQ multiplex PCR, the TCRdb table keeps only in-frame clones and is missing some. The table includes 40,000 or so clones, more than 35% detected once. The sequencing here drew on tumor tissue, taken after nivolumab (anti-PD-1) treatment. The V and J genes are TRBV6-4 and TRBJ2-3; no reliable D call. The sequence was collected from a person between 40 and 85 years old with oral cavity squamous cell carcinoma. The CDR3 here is CASSDGYLTTQYF. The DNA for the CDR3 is TGTGCCAGCAGTGACGGCTACCTTACTACGCAGTATTTT.